This TCR beta chain was sequenced in a study of cytomegalovirus exposure and HLA in healthy donors. Both 60 Vbeta primers and 13 Jbeta primers went into the PCR. The data were produced by immunoSEQ multiplex PCR, yet TCRdb's version contains in-frame clones alone and is incomplete. The table has 140,000 to 150,000 clones, 65% to 90% seen once. V lost 4 bases to trimming and J lost 2 bases, with 5 bases between them. Looked up from germline, CDR1 is MGHDK and CDR2 is SYGVNS. The CDR3 has 13 residues. The sample comprised PBMCs. The receptor comes from a woman under 40 in good health and CMV-seronegative. The gene calls are TRBV25-1 and TRBJ2-2; D gene unclear. DNA of the CDR3: TGTGCCAGCAGTGGAGAAAACACCGGGGAGCTGTTTTTT. Protein sequence: CASSGENTGELFF.